Listed below are T cell receptor beta chains from one sample, sequenced in a study of blood T cell repertoires in COVID-19. Some clones are missing from TCRdb's copy, which holds only in-frame ones; the method was immunoSEQ multiplex PCR. The repertoire has roughly 150,000 clones, around nine tenths of them found once; the top ten carry around 5%. Sequencing input: peripheral blood. These receptors all stem from a human donor in a cohort sampled during active COVID-19. The CDR3 runs from the conserved cysteine through the conserved F or W. Fields, in order: D gene, V gene, J gene, clone size, CDR3 DNA, CDR3 protein. D genes are given only for firm matches. A clone size is listed for some rows: how often the clone was seen (once, few, many), or a class if it is expanded.

.	TRBV27	TRBJ1-1	.	TGTGCCAGCAGTTCCCCCCGCCGGGGGAACACTGAAGCTTTCTTT	CASSSPRRGNTEAFF
.	TRBV6-1	TRBJ1-2	.	TGTGCCAGCAGTGATCAGACAGTAAACTATGGCTACACCTTC	CASSDQTVNYGYTF
TRBD1	TRBV30	TRBJ1-5	.	TGTGCCTGGAGTGGAAGGGGCAGGGGGAACAATCAGCCCCAGCATTTT	CAWSGRGRGNNQPQHF
.	TRBV9	TRBJ1-2	.	TGTGCCAGCAGCTTCAGGACAGCTAACTATGGCTACACCTTC	CASSFRTANYGYTF
.	TRBV7-2	TRBJ2-7	few	TGTGCCAGCAGCTTCGGCGGAAGCTCCTACGAGCAGTACTTC	CASSFGGSSYEQYF
.	TRBV12-3/TRBV12-4	TRBJ1-1	.	TGTGCCAGCAGGGCCCCGGCAGGTGAAGCTTTCTTT	CASRAPAGEAFF
TRBD1	TRBV6-5	TRBJ1-3	.	TGTGCCAGCGGCCTAGACAGGGGAGGAAACACCATATATTTT	CASGLDRGGNTIYF
TRBD1	TRBV6-5	TRBJ1-2	.	TGTGCCAGCAGTTCTCCGGGACAGGGGAACTATGGCTACACCTTC	CASSSPGQGNYGYTF
TRBD1	TRBV3-1/TRBV3-2	TRBJ2-1	.	TGTGCCAGCAGCATCCGGGACAGGGGGTTTAATGAGCAGTTCTTC	CASSIRDRGFNEQFF
.	TRBV5-5	TRBJ1-6	.	TGTGCCAGCAGCTTGGGGGCCTTCAATTCACCCCTCCACTTT	CASSLGAFNSPLHF
TRBD2	TRBV28	TRBJ2-7	.	TGTGCCAGCAGCACCCCCCGACTAGCGGGAGACGAGTACGAGCAGTACTTC	CASSTPRLAGDEYEQYF
.	TRBV2	TRBJ1-2	.	TGTGCCAGCAGTGACAAGGGAGGGCTTTGGGGCTACACCTTC	CASSDKGGLWGYTF
TRBD1	TRBV11-2	TRBJ2-1	.	TGTGCCAGCAGCTTCAGGGGGCGTGAGCAGTTCTTC	CASSFRGREQFF
TRBD1	TRBV7-9	TRBJ2-7	.	TGTGCCAGCAGCGCCACAGGGGGCGGCGACGAGCAGTACTTC	CASSATGGGDEQYF
TRBD1	TRBV19	TRBJ1-1	.	TGTGCCAGTAGCCCCGGGACAGAGAACACTGAAGCTTTCTTT	CASSPGTENTEAFF
TRBD1	TRBV5-1	TRBJ1-1	.	TGCGCCAGCAGCTACAGGGGTTTGAACACTGAAGCTTTCTTT	CASSYRGLNTEAFF
.	TRBV18	TRBJ1-3	.	TGTGCCAGCTCACCATGGGGCGGAGAGAAAATTGAGAACACCATATATTTT	CASSPWGGEKIENTIYF
.	TRBV28	TRBJ2-3	.	TGTGCCAGCAGCCAACAGACGGTCACAGATACGCAGTATTTT	CASSQQTVTDTQYF
TRBD2	TRBV10-3	TRBJ2-7	.	TGTGCCATCCAGGCGGGAGCTGAGTCCTCCTACGAGCAGTACTTC	CAIQAGAESSYEQYF
TRBD1	TRBV5-4	TRBJ1-2	.	TGTGCCAGCAGCTTGGCCGGGAGGGGGCGGGGGTCGCGTGGCTACACCTTC	CASSLAGRGRGSRGYTF
.	TRBV27	TRBJ2-6	.	TGTGCCAGCAGCTGGACAGCTGGCTCTGGGGCCAACGTCCTGACTTTC	CASSWTAGSGANVLTF
.	TRBV5-1	TRBJ1-1	.	TGCGCCAGCAGCTTTCTCGGGACTGAAGCTTTCTTT	CASSFLGTEAFF
.	TRBV20-1	TRBJ2-5	.	TGCAGTGCTAGCGGGACCCAGTACTTC	CSASGTQYF
.	TRBV7-9	TRBJ2-7	.	TGTGCCAGCAGCACAAGCTCCTACGAGCAGTACTTC	CASSTSSYEQYF
.	TRBV5-5	TRBJ1-4	.	TGTGCCAGCAGTTACCAGTCCCCAAATGAAAAACTGTTTTTT	CASSYQSPNEKLFF
TRBD1	TRBV11-3	TRBJ2-7	.	TGTGCCAGCAGCTTAAGGCAGGGGGCCCCCTCCGAGCAGTACTTC	CASSLRQGAPSEQYF
TRBD2	TRBV5-1	TRBJ2-3	.	TGCGCCAGCAGCCTGCGACTAGCGGAACGCACAGATACGCAGTATTTT	CASSLRLAERTDTQYF
.	TRBV3-1/TRBV3-2	TRBJ1-1	.	TGTGCCAGCAGCCAAGATCGGGACTACGGGAACACTGAAGCTTTCTTT	CASSQDRDYGNTEAFF
.	TRBV27	TRBJ2-7	.	TGTGCCAGCAGTTTAAAAGGGGGGGCAACTCCCTACGAGCAGTACTTC	CASSLKGGATPYEQYF
TRBD2	TRBV11-2	TRBJ2-1	.	TGTGCCAGCAGCTTGCGAGCGGGGGATGAGCAGTTCTTC	CASSLRAGDEQFF
TRBD1	TRBV12-3/TRBV12-4	TRBJ1-2	.	TGTGCCAGCAGTTTAGGGCAGGGGGATGGCTACACCTTC	CASSLGQGDGYTF
.	TRBV6-5	TRBJ2-7	few	TGTGCCACACACTACGCAGGACTCCCCTACGAGCAGTACTTC	CATHYAGLPYEQYF
TRBD2	TRBV7-2	TRBJ2-3	.	TGTGCCAGCAGCTTTTTAGCGGGGGGGCCTCGTAGTACGCAGTATTTT	CASSFLAGGPRSTQYF
.	TRBV30	TRBJ1-5	once	TGTGCCTGGTCACAGGGCAGTCAGCCCCAGCATTTT	CAWSQGSQPQHF
TRBD1	TRBV6-6	TRBJ2-7	few	TGTGCCAGCCGTCCGGGACAGGTCACCTACGAGCAGTACTTC	CASRPGQVTYEQYF
TRBD2	TRBV5-4	TRBJ2-7	.	TGTGCCAGCAGCCTAGCGGGACTAGAGTCCTACGAGCAGTACTTC	CASSLAGLESYEQYF
TRBD1	TRBV2	TRBJ1-5	.	TGTGCCAGCAGGGGACAGGGGGTCAGCGATCAGCCCCAGCATTTT	CASRGQGVSDQPQHF
TRBD1	TRBV28	TRBJ1-3	once	TGTGCCAGCACGGTTCGACAGGGTGGTGGAAACACCATATATTTT	CASTVRQGGGNTIYF
TRBD2	TRBV4-3	TRBJ2-7	.	TGCGCCAGCAGTATTGGGAGGGTCAACGAGCAGTACTTC	CASSIGRVNEQYF
.	TRBV7-2	TRBJ2-7	once	TGTGCCAGCAGCTTAGCTCCGGGACACCAATACGAGCAGTACTTC	CASSLAPGHQYEQYF
.	TRBV6-4	TRBJ1-1	.	TGTGCCAGCAGTGCCTTTGGGGAGGGCACTGAAGCTTTCTTT	CASSAFGEGTEAFF
TRBD2	TRBV5-4	TRBJ2-5	.	TGTGCCAGCAGCTTGTATATCGGGGGGAAAGAGACCCAGTACTTC	CASSLYIGGKETQYF
TRBD2	TRBV30	TRBJ2-2	.	TGTGCCTGGGGACTAGCGGGGGGAAACACCGGGGAGCTGTTTTTT	CAWGLAGGNTGELFF
.	TRBV5-1	TRBJ1-2	.	TGCGCCAGCAGCTTGGGTGGTGAGGTCTATGGCTACACCTTC	CASSLGGEVYGYTF
TRBD1	TRBV19	TRBJ1-1	.	TGTGCCAGTAGAACCCGGGACAGGGGGCGATCAAAGGGAATGAACACTGAAGCTTTCTTT	CASRTRDRGRSKGMNTEAFF
TRBD2	TRBV5-1	TRBJ2-3	.	TGCGCCAGCAGCTCGGGACTAGCAATTTCCGATACGCAGTATTTT	CASSSGLAISDTQYF